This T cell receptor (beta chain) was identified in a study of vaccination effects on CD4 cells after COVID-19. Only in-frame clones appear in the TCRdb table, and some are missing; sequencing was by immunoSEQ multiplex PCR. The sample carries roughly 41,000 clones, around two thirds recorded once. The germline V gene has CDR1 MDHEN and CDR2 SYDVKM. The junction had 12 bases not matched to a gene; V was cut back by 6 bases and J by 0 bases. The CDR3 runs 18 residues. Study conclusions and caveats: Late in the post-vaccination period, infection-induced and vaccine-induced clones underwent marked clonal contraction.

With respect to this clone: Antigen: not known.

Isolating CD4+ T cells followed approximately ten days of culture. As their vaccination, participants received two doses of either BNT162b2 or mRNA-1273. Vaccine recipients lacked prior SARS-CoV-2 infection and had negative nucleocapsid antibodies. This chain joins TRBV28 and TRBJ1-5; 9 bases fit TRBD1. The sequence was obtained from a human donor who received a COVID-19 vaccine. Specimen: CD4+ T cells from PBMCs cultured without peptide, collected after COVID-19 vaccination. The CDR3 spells CASSPGTGFAYSNQPQHF. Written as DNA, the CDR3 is TGTGCCAGCAGCCCCGGGACAGGGTTTGCCTATAGCAATCAGCCCCAGCATTTT. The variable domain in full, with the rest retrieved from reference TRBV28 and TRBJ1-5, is DVKVTQSSRYLVKRTGEKVFLECVQDMDHENMFWYRQDPGLGLRLIYFSYDVKMKEKGDIPEGYSVSREKKERFSLILESASTNQTSMYLCASSPGTGFAYSNQPQHFGDGTRLSIL.